This T cell receptor (beta chain) was documented in a study of T cells in tuberculosis. The CDR3 is 14 amino acids. Germline V gene lookup returns CDR1 SGHVS and CDR2 FNYEAQ. Deletions cut 5 bases from V and 9 bases from J, with 17 bases between. The sample's time point: new active TB diagnosis, blood taken before or within 7 days of starting treatment. Profiling relied on immunoSEQ multiplex PCR, and the TCRdb table lists in-frame clones only, not all of them. The sample lists some 31,000 clones; 86% were seen once. The sample in question was PBMCs, obtained at tuberculosis diagnosis. This TCR came from an adult with tuberculosis. The chain carries TRBV7-6 and TRBJ2-1; D is possibly TRBD2 (5 bases). CDR3 loop: CASSLGRAAGEQFF. For the CDR3, the DNA is TGTGCCAGCAGCCTAGGACGGGCGGCGGGTGAGCAGTTCTTC.